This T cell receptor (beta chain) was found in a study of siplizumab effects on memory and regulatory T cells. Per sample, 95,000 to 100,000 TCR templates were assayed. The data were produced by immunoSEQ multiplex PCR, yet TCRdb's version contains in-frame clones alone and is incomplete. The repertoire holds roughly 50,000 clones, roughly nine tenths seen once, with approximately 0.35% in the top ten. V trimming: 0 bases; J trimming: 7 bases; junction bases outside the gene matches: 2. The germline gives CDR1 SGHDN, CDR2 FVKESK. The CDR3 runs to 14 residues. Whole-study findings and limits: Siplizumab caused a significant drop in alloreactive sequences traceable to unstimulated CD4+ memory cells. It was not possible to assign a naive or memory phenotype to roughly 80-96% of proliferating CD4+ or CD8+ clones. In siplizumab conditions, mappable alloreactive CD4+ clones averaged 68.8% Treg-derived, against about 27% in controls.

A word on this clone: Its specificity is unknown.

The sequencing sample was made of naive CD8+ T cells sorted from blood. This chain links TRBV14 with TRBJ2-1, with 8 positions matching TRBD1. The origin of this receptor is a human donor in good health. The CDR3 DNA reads TGTGCCAGCAGCCAAGATCAGGGGGCGAATGAGCAGTTCTTC. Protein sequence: CASSQDQGANEQFF.